This section outlines one TCR beta chain sequence together with its context. Method: immunoSEQ multiplex PCR; TCRdb's copy keeps in-frame clones and lacks some. This sample has over a million clones, with roughly 97% found just once. This entry is derived from a study of shared clonotypes between healthy human individuals. The CDR3 is made up of 14 amino acids. The ends were cut back, 4 bases at V and 8 bases at J, with 16 bases in the middle. The germline gives CDR1 SGHRS, CDR2 YFSETQ. Sequencing was done on a sample of naive CD4+ T cells sorted from blood. Subset indicated: CD45RA+ positively selected. The source of this sequence is a man younger than 45 in good health. The gene calls are TRBV5-1 and TRBJ2-1, with D perhaps TRBD2 (6 bases). This CDR3 is CASSPEGAIDEQFF. The CDR3, as DNA: TGCGCCAGCAGCCCGGAGGGAGCGATCGATGAGCAGTTCTTC.